A single sample gave rise to the 17 T cell receptor beta chains below, sequenced in a study of blood T cell repertoires in COVID-19. Method: immunoSEQ multiplex PCR; TCRdb's copy keeps in-frame clones and lacks some. The sample shows some 670,000 clones, 80% to 90% of them seen only once. Sequencing was carried out using peripheral blood. The receptors derive from a woman younger than 35 with acute or convalescent COVID-19.

J is TRBJ1-2 and V is TRBV3-1 (or the pseudogene TRBV3-2), with TRBD1 identical over 11 bases. Germline V gene data show CDR1 as LGHDT and CDR2 as YNNKEL (reference sequence). With 4 bases clipped from V and 5 bases from J, the junction kept 6 bases outside the gene matches. The CDR3 sequence is 15 residues long. The CDR3 spells CASSPGQGAFYGYTF. For the CDR3, the DNA is TGTGCCAGCAGCCCTGGACAGGGGGCGTTTTATGGCTACACCTTC.

This chain joins TRBV29-1 and TRBJ1-2; a possible D gene is TRBD1 (6 bases). The CDR3 contains 13 residues. V was clipped by 5 bases and J by 8 bases, with 18 bases between them. Looked up from germline, CDR1 is SQVTM and CDR2 is ANQGSEA. CDR3 in amino acids: CSVWTAVADGYTF. In DNA, the CDR3 is TGCAGCGTTTGGACAGCCGTGGCGGACGGCTACACCTTC.

The genes are TRBV7-2 and TRBJ1-1; 9 nucleotides match TRBD1. The trim removed 2 bases at V and 5 bases at J, leaving 9 bases unmatched. Germline V gives CDR1 SGHTA, CDR2 FQGNSA. The CDR3 runs 16 residues. The CDR3 loop is CASSLSMHGTGTEAFF. CDR3 bases: TGTGCCAGCAGCTTATCGATGCACGGGACAGGGACTGAAGCTTTCTTT. The entire variable domain, with the rest obtained from reference TRBV7-2 and TRBJ1-1, is as follows: GAGVSQSPSNKVTEKGKDVELRCDPISGHTALYWYRQSLGQGLEFLIYFQGNSAPDKSGLPSDRFSAERTGGSVSTLTIQRTQQEDSAVYLCASSLSMHGTGTEAFFGQGTRLTVV.

The CDR3 DNA follows: TGTGCCAGCAGCGTAGATCATGCGAGTAGCAAGGCTTTCTTT. As protein: CASSVDHASSKAFF. The V gene is TRBV9, the J gene TRBJ1-1; D remains unclear. Germline V lookup: CDR1 SGDLS, CDR2 YYNGEE. The CDR3 is made up of 14 amino acids. Trimming pared 0 bases from V and 11 bases from J, leaving 17 bases between.

This clone was picked up a small number of times. V usage is TRBV27 and J usage is TRBJ2-7; no clear D gene. The CDR3 is 10 residues long. CDR1 MNHEY and CDR2 SMNVEV come from the germline V gene (reference sequence). V was trimmed by 7 bases and J by 3 bases, leaving 4 bases between them. CDR3: CASTLYEQYF. CDR3 in DNA: TGTGCCAGCACTCTCTACGAGCAGTACTTC.

The gene calls are TRBV3-1 (or the pseudogene TRBV3-2) and TRBJ1-1; 9 positions agree with TRBD1. V dropped 0 bases and J dropped 11; count of bases not matched to a gene: 10. The CDR3 spans 15 residues. The germline V gene has CDR1 LGHDT and CDR2 YNNKEL (reference sequence). Here the CDR3 reads CASSQDFVGTGRAFF. CDR3 in DNA: TGTGCCAGCAGCCAAGATTTCGTTGGGACAGGGCGGGCTTTCTTT.

The sample holds a few counts of this clone. CDR3 sequence (DNA): TGCGCCAGCAGCTTGGTAGGGGTCGAAAACACCATATATTTT. Amino acids: CASSLVGVENTIYF. The chain employs TRBV5-1 and TRBJ1-3; TRBD1 is a possible D gene (5 bases). Germline CDR1 reads SGHRS; CDR2 reads YFSETQ. This CDR3 has 14 residues. V dropped 0 bases and J dropped 6 bases, with 10 bases sitting between them.

V and J are TRBV6-1 and TRBJ2-1; D uncertain. CDR3 length: 13 amino acids. Germline CDR1 reads MNHNS; CDR2 reads SASEGT. V lost 7 bases and J 2 bases, leaving 9 bases between the germline ends. Written as DNA, the CDR3 is TGTGCCAGCACGTCCCAGGCCTACAATGAGCAGTTCTTC. Translation: CASTSQAYNEQFF.

The J gene is TRBJ2-2, the V gene TRBV2; no clear D gene. V lost 10 bases, J lost 1 base, and 4 bases lay in between. The germline CDR1 and CDR2 sequences are SNHLY and FYNNEI. CDR3 size: 11 residues. CDR3 loop: CAIQNTGELFF. The CDR3 DNA reads as TGTGCCATACAGAACACCGGGGAGCTGTTTTTT. Filled out from reference TRBV2 and TRBJ2-2, the complete variable domain reads EPEVTQTPSHQVTQMGQEVILRCVPISNHLYFYWYRQILGQKVEFLVSFYNNEISEKSEIFDDQFSVERPDGSNFTLKIRSTKLEDSAMYFCAIQNTGELFFGEGSRLTVL.

This sequence joins TRBV5-4 and TRBJ1-1; 8 nucleotides agree with TRBD1. Trimming took 2 bases from V and 5 from J; bases not matched to a gene: 8. CDR1 is SGHNT and CDR2 is YYREEE in the germline V gene (reference sequence). CDR3 length: 15 residues. CDR3 nucleotide sequence: TGTGCCAGCAGCTTAATTTTCAGGGGGCGAACTGAAGCTTTCTTT. Its translation is CASSLIFRGRTEAFF.

The chain carries TRBV18 and TRBJ1-5; D not certain. Germline CDR1 is KGHSH and CDR2 is LQKENI. The V and J ends lost 6 bases and 2 bases respectively, with 14 bases between them. The CDR3 covers 15 residues. The CDR3 is CASSGTGFGNQPQHF. CDR3 bases: TGTGCCAGCTCCGGCACGGGTTTTGGCAATCAGCCCCAGCATTTT.

The V gene is TRBV3-1 (or the pseudogene TRBV3-2), the J gene TRBJ2-7, with a weak D call TRBD2 (7 bases). This CDR3 region has 11 residues. The germline gives CDR1 LGHDT, CDR2 YNNKEL (reference sequence). Trimming cost V 0 bases and J 12 bases, with 9 bases left between them. The CDR3 loop reads CASSQEGGPYF. In nucleotides, the CDR3 is TGTGCCAGCAGCCAAGAGGGGGGGCCGTACTTC.

This clone was observed a few times. This chain uses TRBV2 with TRBJ1-2; 12 bases fit TRBD1. There are 16 residues in the CDR3. Germline CDR1 SNHLY, CDR2 FYNNEI. The ends lost 2 bases at V and 8 bases at J; junction bases unmatched: 9. The CDR3 loop reads CASSEMGTGGPWGYTF. DNA for the CDR3: TGTGCCAGCAGTGAAATGGGGACAGGGGGCCCCTGGGGCTACACCTTC.

The V gene is TRBV5-1, the J gene TRBJ1-2, with D possibly TRBD1 on 6 matching bases. The CDR3 extends over 15 amino acids. Germline V gives CDR1 SGHRS, CDR2 YFSETQ. V was shortened by 0 bases and J by 4 bases, with 13 bases between the two germline ends. CDR3 protein: CASSLGADSSYGYTF. DNA for the CDR3: TGCGCCAGCAGCTTGGGGGCGGACAGTTCCTATGGCTACACCTTC. Filled out from reference TRBV5-1 and TRBJ1-2, the complete variable domain reads KAGVTQTPRYLIKTRGQQVTLSCSPISGHRSVSWYQQTPGQGLQFLFEYFSETQRNKGNFPGRFSGRQFSNSRSEMNVSTLELGDSALYLCASSLGADSSYGYTFGSGTRLTVV.

The V and J genes are TRBV20-1 and TRBJ1-1; D is uncertain. Germline values: CDR1 DFQATT, CDR2 SNEGSKA (reference sequence). V lost 3 bases and J lost 6, with 17 bases in between. The CDR3 is 14 residues long. CDR3 bases: TGCAGTGCTAGTCCCGGCAGGCCGTTGGCTGAAGCTTTCTTT. It translates to CSASPGRPLAEAFF.

This clone has a single count. CDR3 amino acids: CAILTGAGELFF. The CDR3, as DNA: TGTGCCATCCTAACGGGGGCCGGGGAGCTGTTTTTT. The chain combines TRBV10-3 with TRBJ2-2, with D possibly TRBD2 on 6 matching bases. The CDR3 extends over 12 amino acids. V was pared by 8 bases and J by 6 bases, with 10 bases between. From germline, CDR1 is ENHRY and CDR2 SYGVKD.

This clone has just one count. V is TRBV14 and J is TRBJ1-5; D uncertain. Trimming took 1 base from V and 10 from J, leaving 11 bases between them. This CDR3 contains 13 residues. Germline V CDR1 and CDR2: SGHDN, FVKESK. CDR3 nucleotide sequence: TGTGCCAGCAGCCAAGCACGGGGTCAACCCCAGCATTTT. Protein sequence: CASSQARGQPQHF.